This TCR beta chain was identified in a study of blood T cell repertoires in COVID-19. Study context: The samples span acute and convalescent COVID-19 from the United States, Italy and Spain. Sources were T cells, B-cell-depleted T cells, or PBMCs; the material itself was cDNA or gDNA.

The authors' processing: Estimates of nucleated cell counts were drawn from the amplification of reference gene primers. The method was immunoSEQ multiplex PCR; TCRdb's version includes in-frame clones alone and lacks a portion of them. V and J calls and clone size come straight from that table; D and trimming were deduced from the DNA. The sample consists of over 150,000 clones, less than 95% of them appearing once. The CDR3 length is 16 residues. The junction had 4 bases not matched to a gene; V was cut back by 2 bases and J by 1 base. Germline CDR1 and CDR2: MNHEY and SMNVEV (reference sequence). The source is a man aged 45-65 years with acute or convalescent COVID-19. The sequenced sample was peripheral blood. The genes are TRBV27 and TRBJ2-7, with 11 bases aligning to TRBD2. CDR3: CASSLQTSGISYEQYF. In DNA form, the CDR3 reads TGTGCCAGCAGTTTACAGACTAGCGGGATATCCTACGAGCAGTACTTC.